These T cell receptor beta chains were read from a single sample in a study of blood T cell repertoires in COVID-19. The table came from immunoSEQ multiplex PCR; TCRdb's copy has only in-frame clones and leaves some out. The sample lists some 45,000 clones, roughly nine tenths seen once, with about a tenth in the top ten. Sequenced sample: peripheral blood. These receptors originate from a human donor in a cohort sampled during active COVID-19. Each CDR3 is given without its conserved first and last residue. Some rows mark clone size as missing; the rest say once, few, many or name a class of expanded clone.

clone size: .; V gene: TRBV5-1; J gene: TRBJ1-2; CDR3 protein: ASSLARVPPNYGYT
clone size: medium-sized; V gene: TRBV6-5; J gene: TRBJ1-5; CDR3 protein: ASRGTGGNQPQH
clone size: .; V gene: TRBV19; J gene: TRBJ1-4; CDR3 protein: ASSPGQEKLF
clone size: .; V gene: TRBV5-1; J gene: TRBJ1-2; CDR3 protein: ASGQGMYGYT
clone size: .; V gene: TRBV27; J gene: TRBJ1-2; CDR3 protein: ASSPVGGGNYGYT
clone size: .; V gene: TRBV28; J gene: TRBJ1-2; CDR3 protein: ASTLGGTGGHYGYT
clone size: .; V gene: TRBV7-9; J gene: TRBJ2-1; CDR3 protein: ASSLQGVGNEQF
clone size: .; V gene: TRBV30; J gene: TRBJ1-5; CDR3 protein: AWGGQQNNQPQH
clone size: .; V gene: TRBV29-1; J gene: TRBJ1-1; CDR3 protein: SAIQGPDTEAF
clone size: .; V gene: TRBV11-2; J gene: TRBJ2-3; CDR3 protein: ASTYSPATQY
clone size: .; V gene: TRBV5-6; J gene: TRBJ2-7; CDR3 protein: ASSLGRAEYYEQY
clone size: once; V gene: TRBV5-1; J gene: TRBJ1-1; CDR3 protein: ASSLDYGGRRDTEAF
clone size: once; V gene: TRBV5-1; J gene: TRBJ2-1; CDR3 protein: ASSLGGRPEQF
clone size: .; V gene: TRBV30; J gene: TRBJ1-2; CDR3 protein: AWLGQLVSGYT
clone size: .; V gene: TRBV5-4; J gene: TRBJ2-2; CDR3 protein: ASSLSDTGELF
clone size: .; V gene: TRBV6-6; J gene: TRBJ2-2; CDR3 protein: ASSSLATGELF
clone size: .; V gene: TRBV5-4; J gene: TRBJ1-1; CDR3 protein: ASSLARGANTEAF
clone size: .; V gene: TRBV18; J gene: TRBJ2-1; CDR3 protein: ASCGGNSYNEQF
clone size: .; V gene: TRBV6-4; J gene: TRBJ1-6; CDR3 protein: ASRERTGGSNSPLH
clone size: once; V gene: TRBV3-1/TRBV3-2; J gene: TRBJ1-1; CDR3 protein: ASSQESDRVYPNTEAF
clone size: .; V gene: TRBV27; J gene: TRBJ1-3; CDR3 protein: ASSPFSGNTIY
clone size: .; V gene: TRBV11-3; J gene: TRBJ2-1; CDR3 protein: ASSPRTGGLYNEQF